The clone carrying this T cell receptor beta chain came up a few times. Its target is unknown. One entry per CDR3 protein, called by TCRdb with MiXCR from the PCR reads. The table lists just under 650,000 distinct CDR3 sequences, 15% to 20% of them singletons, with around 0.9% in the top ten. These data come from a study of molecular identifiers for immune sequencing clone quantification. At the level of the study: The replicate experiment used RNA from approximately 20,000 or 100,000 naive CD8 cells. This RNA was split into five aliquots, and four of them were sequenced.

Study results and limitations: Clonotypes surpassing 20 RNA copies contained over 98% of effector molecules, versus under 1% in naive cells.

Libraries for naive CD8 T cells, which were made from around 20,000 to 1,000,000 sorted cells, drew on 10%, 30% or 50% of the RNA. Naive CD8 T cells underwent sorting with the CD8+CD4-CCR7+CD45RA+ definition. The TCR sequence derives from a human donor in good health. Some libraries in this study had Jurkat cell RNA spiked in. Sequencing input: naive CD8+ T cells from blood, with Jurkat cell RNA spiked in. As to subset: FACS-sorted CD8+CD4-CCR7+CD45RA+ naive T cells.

In nucleotides, the CDR3 is TGTGCCAGCAGATCCGGACTAGACTACGAGCAGTACTTC. It specifies CASRSGLDYEQYF. This chain connects TRBV6-2 or TRBV6-3 to TRBJ2-7; TRBD2 matches at 7 bases. This CDR3 contains 13 residues. The ends lost 6 bases at V and 3 bases at J; junction bases unmatched: 5. The V gene's germline CDR1 is MNHEY and CDR2 SVGEGT.